Following are 18 T cell receptor beta chains from one sample sequenced in a study of long-term antiretroviral therapy in people with HIV. Sequencing relied on immunoSEQ assay v3.0, run at survey level. Some clones are missing from TCRdb's copy, which holds only in-frame ones; the method was immunoSEQ multiplex PCR. This sample has around 23,000 clones, with about 86% found just once. The sample here was unsorted PBMCs, taken at the start of antiretroviral therapy, before treatment. These receptors all stem from a woman between 18 and 29 years old with HIV.

This chain joins TRBV28 and TRBJ1-5, with D possibly being TRBD1 (5 bases). CDR1 is MDHEN and CDR2 is SYDVKM in the germline V gene. V was shortened by 6 bases and J by 4 bases, with 19 bases between the two germline ends. The CDR3 has 16 amino acids. The CDR3 region is CASSPPSGSRNQPQHF. DNA for the CDR3: TGTGCCAGCAGCCCGCCGTCAGGGAGTCGGAATCAGCCCCAGCATTTT.

The chain carries TRBV29-1 and TRBJ2-1; D gene uncertain. Per the germline V gene, CDR1 is SQVTM and CDR2 is ANQGSEA. V dropped 3 bases and J dropped 1 base, with 1 base sitting between them. The CDR3 covers 11 residues. The CDR3 DNA sequence: TGCAGCGTTGATTCCTACAATGAGCAGTTCTTC. As protein: CSVDSYNEQFF.

The CDR3 coding sequence is TGCAGCGTTGAAATAACAGCGAACACCGGGGAGCTGTTTTTT. It is translated as CSVEITANTGELFF. The chain has TRBV29-1 and TRBJ2-2; D is unclear. Deletions cut 2 bases from V and 0 bases from J, with 7 bases between. The CDR3 totals 14 residues. Germline loops: CDR1 SQVTM, CDR2 ANQGSEA.

The V and J genes are TRBV6-5 and TRBJ2-6; D unresolved. V lost 7 bases, J lost 1 base, and 5 bases lay in between. The CDR3 runs to 13 residues. Germline loops: CDR1 MNHEY, CDR2 SVGAGI. In DNA, the CDR3 is TGTGCCAGCACTCGTTCTGGGGCCAACGTCCTGACTTTC. Translation: CASTRSGANVLTF.

The V call is TRBV5-1, the J call TRBJ2-5; 8 bases are a match to TRBD1. The germline V gene encodes CDR1 SGHRS and CDR2 YFSETQ. J gave up 2 bases and V 3 bases, and 3 bases lay outside the gene matches. CDR3 length: 14 residues. In DNA, the CDR3 is TGCGCCAGCAGCTACGGGACAGGACAAGAGACCCAGTACTTC. The encoded protein is CASSYGTGQETQYF. Complete variable domain (other parts from reference TRBV5-1 and TRBJ2-5): KAGVTQTPRYLIKTRGQQVTLSCSPISGHRSVSWYQQTPGQGLQFLFEYFSETQRNKGNFPGRFSGRQFSNSRSEMNVSTLELGDSALYLCASSYGTGQETQYFGPGTRLLVL.

The genes are TRBV5-1 and TRBJ2-1; the D gene is possibly TRBD1 (7 bases). The V and J ends lost 7 bases and 7 bases respectively, with 21 bases between them. The CDR3 loop spans 15 amino acids. The germline gives CDR1 SGHRS, CDR2 YFSETQ. The CDR3, as DNA: TGCGCCAGCCGATTCTTTCAGGGGGGCGCAAATGAGCAGTTCTTC. It translates to CASRFFQGGANEQFF.

The chain uses TRBV4-2 and TRBJ1-1; unclear D gene. Germline CDR1 and CDR2: LGHNA and YNFKEQ. The CDR3 totals 13 residues. V lost 0 bases, J lost 6 bases, and 8 bases lay in between. The CDR3 region has the DNA TGTGCCAGCAGCCAAGATAGCGCGCCTGAAGCTTTCTTT. Residues: CASSQDSAPEAFF.

This chain links TRBV7-3 with TRBJ2-5; 7 bases fit TRBD2. Germline V gives CDR1 SGHTA, CDR2 FQGTGA. Unmatched junction bases numbered 4, after V lost 5 bases and J lost 4 bases. The CDR3 totals 13 residues. CDR3 DNA: TGTGCCAGCAGCCCGGGGGGTAGAGAGACCCAGTACTTC. It is translated as CASSPGGRETQYF.

In its sample, this clone was seen once. V and J are TRBV10-3 and TRBJ1-5; weak D call: TRBD1 (6 bases). Germline-derived CDR1 and CDR2 are ENHRY and SYGVKD. Trimming removed 3 bases at V and 7 bases at J, with 13 bases between. The CDR3 extends over 14 amino acids. The DNA for the CDR3 is TGTGCCATCAGTGAAGGGGGACAAGTACAGCCCCAGCATTTT. It specifies CAISEGGQVQPQHF.

The chain is built from TRBV15 and TRBJ1-4; TRBD1 matches 9 bases. CDR1 and CDR2 from the germline V gene are LNHNV and YYDKDF (reference sequence). The V segment lost 5 bases and the J segment 4 bases; nucleotides outside the gene matches: 8. This CDR3 contains 16 residues. The chain's CDR3 is CATSGGTGPYNEKLFF. The CDR3 region has the DNA TGTGCCACCAGCGGAGGGACAGGGCCGTATAATGAAAAACTGTTTTTT.

The chain links TRBV6-5 to TRBJ2-1; D call uncertain. V gave up 5 bases and J gave up 5 bases, with 4 bases separating them. The CDR3 extends over 11 amino acids. The germline V gene encodes CDR1 MNHEY and CDR2 SVGAGI. The CDR3 region is CASSRNNEQFF. The CDR3 bases are TGTGCCAGCAGTCGAAACAATGAGCAGTTCTTC.

The rearrangement joins TRBV30 to TRBJ1-5; no clear D gene. V dropped 1 base and J dropped 4 bases, with 8 bases sitting between them. Germline-derived CDR1 and CDR2 are GTSNPN and SVGIG (reference sequence). The CDR3 loop spans 13 amino acids. Here the CDR3 reads CAWSDRGNQPQHF. CDR3 DNA sequence: TGTGCCTGGAGTGACCGAGGGAATCAGCCCCAGCATTTT.

The chain couples TRBV29-1 to TRBJ2-2, with 11 positions matching TRBD1. Germline V CDR1 and CDR2: SQVTM, ANQGSEA. This CDR3 contains 14 residues. Trimming removed 6 bases from V and 4 bases from J; junction bases left unmatched: 4. Written as DNA, the CDR3 is TGCAGCGTCGGGACAGGGGGACCCACCGGGGAGCTGTTTTTT. Protein sequence: CSVGTGGPTGELFF.

V usage is TRBV7-3 and J usage is TRBJ2-3; D may be TRBD1 or TRBD2 (6 bases each). The V end was cut by 5 bases, the J end by 0 bases, with 15 bases between. Germline CDR1 is SGHTA and CDR2 is FQGTGA. The CDR3 is 16 residues long. CDR3 in amino acids: CASSPSGQGSTDTQYF. The CDR3 coding sequence is TGTGCCAGCAGCCCCAGCGGGCAGGGGAGCACAGATACGCAGTATTTT.

CDR3 protein: CASTDRVEQYF. The CDR3 DNA follows: TGTGCCAGCACCGACAGGGTTGAGCAGTACTTC. The V call is TRBV28, the J call TRBJ2-7, with TRBD1 matching 7 bases. The CDR3 has 11 amino acids. The germline V gene has CDR1 MDHEN and CDR2 SYDVKM. After removal of 7 bases from V and 7 bases from J, the junction contained 4 bases not matched to a gene.

V usage is TRBV9 and J usage is TRBJ2-3; 10 bases align to TRBD2. The junction had 9 bases not matched to a gene; V was cut back by 3 bases and J by 8 bases. Germline assignment: CDR1 SGDLS and CDR2 YYNGEE. The CDR3 extends over 15 amino acids. This CDR3 reads CASSDQREGLGTQYF. The CDR3, as DNA: TGTGCCAGCAGCGACCAGCGGGAGGGCCTCGGTACGCAGTATTTT.

The gene calls are TRBV7-9 and TRBJ1-4; no clear D. The germline gives CDR1 SEHNR, CDR2 FQNEAQ (reference sequence). The CDR3 is made up of 13 amino acids. V gave up 5 bases and J gave up 7 bases, with 11 bases separating them. This CDR3 reads CASSAGVGEKLFF. The CDR3 DNA follows: TGTGCCAGCAGCGCTGGGGTGGGTGAAAAACTGTTTTTT. Combining the CDR3 with reference TRBV7-9 and TRBJ1-4 gives the whole variable domain DTGVSQNPRHKITKRGQNVTFRCDPISEHNRLYWYRQTLGQGPEFLTYFQNEAQLEKSRLLSDRFSAERPKGSFSTLEIQRTEQGDSAMYLCASSAGVGEKLFFGSGTQLSVL.

The rearrangement uses TRBV25-1 and TRBJ1-1; 7 nucleotides line up with TRBD1. Germline CDR1 is MGHDK and CDR2 is SYGVNS. CDR3 length equals 13 residues. The J segment lost 7 bases and the V segment lost 4 bases, leaving 6 bases of the junction unmatched. The CDR3 coding sequence is TGTGCCAGCAGTGGCGGGACAGCTATTGAAGCTTTCTTT. Protein sequence: CASSGGTAIEAFF.